This T cell receptor (beta chain) was found in a study of identical twins. Study-wide results and caveats: Cord blood beta clonotypes present at high abundance carried fewer insertions; no such pattern appeared in memory repertoires.

The germline V and J ends were trimmed by 4 bases and 7 bases, with 19 bases remaining between them. The CDR3 runs to 15 residues. Germline values: CDR1 MNHNS, CDR2 SASEGT. Using its own MiXCR run on the 5' RACE reads, TCRdb lists one record per CDR3 protein. This sample has around 490,000 distinct CDR3 sequences; approximately 20% occur once, and the top ten carry around 0.47%. There are a few counts of this clonotype. Antigen: not known. In addition, the sample was reused for a study of yellow fever vaccine responses in identical twins.

Sequenced sample: CD4+ T cells sorted from blood. This receptor was obtained from a woman between 18 and 29 years old in good health. The chain has TRBV6-1 and TRBJ2-5; the D gene is possibly TRBD1 (6 bases). Written as DNA, the CDR3 is TGTGCCAGCAGTGTCGTGAACAGGGAGATTTGGACCCAGTACTTC. Encoded protein: CASSVVNREIWTQYF.